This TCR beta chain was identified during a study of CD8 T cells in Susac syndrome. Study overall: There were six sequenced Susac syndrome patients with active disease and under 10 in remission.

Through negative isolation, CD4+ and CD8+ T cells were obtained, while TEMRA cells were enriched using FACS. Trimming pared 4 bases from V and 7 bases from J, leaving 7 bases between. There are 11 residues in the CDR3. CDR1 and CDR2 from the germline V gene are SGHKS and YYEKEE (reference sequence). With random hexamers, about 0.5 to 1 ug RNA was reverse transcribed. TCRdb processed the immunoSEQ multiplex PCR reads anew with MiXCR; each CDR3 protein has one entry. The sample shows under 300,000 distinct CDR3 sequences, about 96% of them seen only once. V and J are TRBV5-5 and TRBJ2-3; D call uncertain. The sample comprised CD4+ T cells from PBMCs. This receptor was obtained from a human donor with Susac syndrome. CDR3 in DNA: TGTGCCAGCAGCACTATAAATACGCAGTATTTT. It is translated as CASSTINTQYF.